These T cell receptor beta chains were read from a single sample in a study of blood T cell repertoires in COVID-19. Here immunoSEQ multiplex PCR was the method, and the copy in TCRdb shows in-frame clones only, minus some. Found here are fewer than 200,000 clones, more than 80% of them singletons; the top ten hold around 7.8%. The sequencing sample was made of peripheral blood. The receptors stem from an older woman with acute or convalescent COVID-19. Each CDR3 is given with its conserved first and last residue. The order of the fields is D gene, J gene, clone size, V gene, CDR3 DNA, CDR3 protein. The D gene is left open where the match is weak. Part of the rows lack a size; the others show once, few, many or a class for expanded clones.

TRBD1,TRBJ2-7,NA,TRBV7-8,TGTGCCAGCAGCAGATCCGGGACAGGGCCCTACGAGCAGTACTTC,CASSRSGTGPYEQYF
NA,TRBJ1-5,NA,TRBV21-1,TGTGCCATCTGGGGGGGCAGGAAATATAGCAATCAGCCCCAGCATTTT,CAIWGGRKYSNQPQHF
TRBD1,TRBJ2-5,NA,TRBV5-1,TGCGCCAGCAGCTTGACCGGGACAGGGGGCGCGGAGACCCAGTACTTC,CASSLTGTGGAETQYF
NA,TRBJ2-2,NA,TRBV2,TGTGCCAGCAGGGCCCAGGGACTTTACACCGGGGAGCTGTTTTTT,CASRAQGLYTGELFF
NA,TRBJ2-1,NA,TRBV27,TGTGCCAGCAGTTCTGAGTCGGGGTCTGGGCCTCTCTACAATGAGCAGTTCTTC,CASSSESGSGPLYNEQFF
TRBD1,TRBJ1-5,NA,TRBV3-1/TRBV3-2,TGTGCCAGCAGTCGGGACAGCAATAATCAGCCCCAGCATTTT,CASSRDSNNQPQHF
NA,TRBJ1-1,NA,TRBV19,TGTGCCAGTAGTATAGACTCGGCGCGGGGGATGAGCACTGAAGCTTTCTTT,CASSIDSARGMSTEAFF
NA,TRBJ2-2,NA,TRBV5-1,TGCGCCAGCAGTCCCGATCTCAGCGGCGCTCTCACCGGGGAGCTGTTTTTT,CASSPDLSGALTGELFF
NA,TRBJ2-2,NA,TRBV12-5,TGTGCTAGTGGTTTAGGTCAGGCTGCCGGGGAGCTGTTTTTT,CASGLGQAAGELFF
TRBD1,TRBJ1-4,NA,TRBV6-6,TGTGCCAGCAGGGTCGCCGGGACAGGGTTGAGAAAACTGTTTTTT,CASRVAGTGLRKLFF
NA,TRBJ2-1,few,TRBV10-1,TGCGCCAGCAGTGAGTCTAGCGGCAAGAATGAGCAGTTCTTC,CASSESSGKNEQFF
TRBD1,TRBJ1-4,NA,TRBV6-1,TGTGCCAGCAGTGAATACGACAGGGTGGAAAAACTGTTTTTT,CASSEYDRVEKLFF
NA,TRBJ1-1,NA,TRBV30,TGTGCCTGGAGTCCGACAGAGAACACTGAAGCTTTCTTT,CAWSPTENTEAFF
NA,TRBJ2-2,once,TRBV10-3,TGTGCCATCAGTGAGTCGCGAGGGAATGCCGGGGAGCTGTTTTTT,CAISESRGNAGELFF
NA,TRBJ1-1,NA,TRBV5-1,TGCGCCAGCAGCCAAAGTGGGCCGATCACTGAAGCTTTCTTT,CASSQSGPITEAFF
NA,TRBJ2-1,NA,TRBV2,TGTGCCAGGCAACGGAATGAGCAGTTCTTC,CARQRNEQFF
TRBD2,TRBJ2-1,once,TRBV10-3,TGTGCCTCCAGACTAGCGGGAGGGCCTGGCAATGAGCAGTTCTTC,CASRLAGGPGNEQFF
TRBD2,TRBJ2-7,NA,TRBV7-6,TGTGCCAGCAGCTTAGGAGGGGGACTAGCGGTCTACGAGCAGTACTTC,CASSLGGGLAVYEQYF
TRBD2,TRBJ2-1,NA,TRBV5-5,TGTGCCAGCAGCTTGCGGGGAGGGCCAGGCAATGAGCAGTTCTTC,CASSLRGGPGNEQFF
NA,TRBJ2-7,NA,TRBV30,TGTGCCTGGAGGGTTAAGAGCTCCTACGAGCAGTACTTC,CAWRVKSSYEQYF
NA,TRBJ2-3,NA,TRBV5-1,TGCGCCAGCAGCTTGGCGGGAGAAACAGATACGCAGTATTTT,CASSLAGETDTQYF
NA,TRBJ2-3,NA,TRBV7-9,TGTGCCAGCAGCTTAGCAAGCGGCACAGATACGCAGTATTTT,CASSLASGTDTQYF